The T cell receptor (beta chain) described here comes from a study of cytomegalovirus exposure and HLA in healthy donors. About the research overall: Findings of an earlier analysis included about 100 million unique TCR beta sequences from roughly 200 million T cells.

Primers included in the PCR were 60 Vbeta and 13 Jbeta primers. TCRdb's table, derived via immunoSEQ multiplex PCR, lists solely in-frame clones and lacks some. The sample holds 150,000 or so clones, 70% to 85% seen once. Per germline, CDR1 MNHEY and CDR2 SVGAGI. Trimming left V 2 bases short and J 1 base short, with 8 bases between. The CDR3 has 14 amino acids. Concerning this clone: Its antigen is not known.

Study-wide findings and caveats: Researchers catalogued roughly 150 TCR beta chains as cytomegalovirus-associated. Researchers reported in a later analysis that common viral pathogens appeared linked to several top clusters.

The source of this sequence is a man aged 25-40 years in good health and CMV-seropositive. The material sequenced was PBMCs. The chain links TRBV6-5 to TRBJ1-1, with a weak D call TRBD1 (5 bases). CDR3 coding DNA: TGTGCCAGCAGTTACCCCGACAGGAACACTGAAGCTTTCTTT. It codes for CASSYPDRNTEAFF.